A selection of T cell receptor beta chains follows, all from one sample in a study of blood T cell repertoires in COVID-19. This table comes from immunoSEQ multiplex PCR, and its TCRdb copy is limited to in-frame clones, with some not included. Among 120,000 or so clones, over 80% were seen once, and the ten largest hold about 4%. The sequenced sample was PBMCs or T cells enriched from blood (not recorded which). The origin of the receptors is a woman under 40 who had recovered from COVID-19. Each CDR3 is given with its conserved first and last residue. Each record gives: J gene, clone size, V gene, D gene, CDR3 protein, CDR3 DNA. D genes are given only for firm matches. Clone size, where shown, is once, few, many, or a class for clones that have expanded.

TRBJ1-5	NA	TRBV30	NA	CAWSGPRGPQHF	TGTGCCTGGAGTGGCCCAAGAGGGCCCCAGCATTTT
TRBJ2-7	NA	TRBV27	NA	CASSRAGEGYEQYF	TGTGCCAGCAGTAGAGCAGGGGAAGGTTACGAGCAGTACTTC
TRBJ2-2	NA	TRBV7-3	NA	CASSPTNTGELFF	TGTGCCAGCAGCCCTACGAACACCGGGGAGCTGTTTTTT
TRBJ1-1	NA	TRBV28	TRBD1	CASSPWDRKNTEAFF	TGTGCCAGCAGTCCCTGGGACAGAAAGAACACTGAAGCTTTCTTT
TRBJ2-5	NA	TRBV18	TRBD1	CASSPGTGVQETQYF	TGTGCCAGCTCACCCGGGACAGGGGTTCAAGAGACCCAGTACTTC
TRBJ1-4	NA	TRBV6-2/TRBV6-3	TRBD1	CASSGREGALEKLFF	TGTGCCAGCAGCGGCCGTGAGGGGGCGCTTGAAAAACTGTTTTTT
TRBJ1-6	few	TRBV27	NA	CASSPTPPDSYSPLHF	TGTGCCAGCAGTCCCACCCCCCCCGACAGCTATTCACCCCTCCACTTT
TRBJ1-6	NA	TRBV7-9	NA	CASRDSSYNSPLHF	TGTGCCAGCAGGGACAGCAGCTATAATTCACCCCTCCACTTT
TRBJ2-7	NA	TRBV19	NA	CASSVGREVHEQYF	TGTGCCAGTAGTGTGGGCAGGGAGGTTCACGAGCAGTACTTC
TRBJ1-3	NA	TRBV18	NA	CASSPRVDPGNTIYF	TGTGCCAGCTCACCGCGGGTTGACCCTGGAAACACCATATATTTT
TRBJ1-1	NA	TRBV28	NA	CASRLWGRDTEAFF	TGTGCCAGCAGGCTCTGGGGCAGAGACACTGAAGCTTTCTTT
TRBJ2-3	NA	TRBV2	NA	CASSVQRTLRDTQYF	TGTGCCAGCAGTGTTCAGCGCACCCTTCGGGATACGCAGTATTTT
TRBJ2-1	NA	TRBV19	TRBD1	CASSTRTGGPNEQFF	TGTGCCAGTAGTACGAGGACAGGGGGCCCGAATGAGCAGTTCTTC
TRBJ2-3	once	TRBV5-1	TRBD2	CASSFGTSGGTDTQYF	TGCGCCAGCAGCTTCGGGACTAGCGGGGGCACAGATACGCAGTATTTT
TRBJ2-4	NA	TRBV7-2	NA	CASSLTRGKNIQYF	TGTGCCAGCAGCTTAACTAGAGGCAAAAACATTCAGTACTTC
TRBJ2-2	few	TRBV7-9	NA	CASSSPQRNTGELFF	TGTGCCAGCAGCTCCCCCCAGCGGAACACCGGGGAGCTGTTTTTT
TRBJ1-1	NA	TRBV30	TRBD1	CASYRGVTEAFF	TGTGCCTCATACAGGGGGGTCACTGAAGCTTTCTTT
TRBJ2-1	NA	TRBV3-1/TRBV3-2	TRBD2	CASSPLLAGGTEQFF	TGTGCCAGCAGTCCACTACTAGCGGGAGGAACCGAGCAGTTCTTC
TRBJ1-5	few	TRBV27	NA	CASSLSVATLSNQPQHF	TGTGCCAGCAGTTTATCGGTAGCGACCCTGAGCAATCAGCCCCAGCATTTT
TRBJ1-5	NA	TRBV28	NA	CASDRRNQPQHF	TGTGCCAGTGACAGAAGAAATCAGCCCCAGCATTTT
TRBJ2-7	few	TRBV28	TRBD1	CASRPPTTGGPYEQYF	TGTGCCAGCAGACCCCCCACGACAGGGGGGCCCTACGAGCAGTACTTC
TRBJ1-6	NA	TRBV7-9	NA	CASSPDSKNSPLHF	TGTGCCAGCAGCCCGGACAGTAAAAATTCACCCCTCCACTTT
TRBJ2-1	NA	TRBV7-8	TRBD2	CASRSSGTGSGEQFF	TGTGCCAGCAGATCCAGCGGGACTGGATCGGGTGAGCAGTTCTTC
TRBJ2-1	NA	TRBV7-9	TRBD2	CASSFLAGGRPEQFF	TGTGCCAGCAGTTTCCTAGCGGGAGGGCGGCCTGAGCAGTTCTTC
TRBJ2-7	NA	TRBV28	TRBD1	CATDHGTVSYEQYF	TGTGCCACCGATCACGGGACAGTCTCCTACGAGCAGTACTTC
TRBJ2-2	NA	TRBV29-1	NA	CSVGQNTGELFF	TGCAGCGTTGGGCAAAACACCGGGGAGCTGTTTTTT
TRBJ2-3	NA	TRBV5-4	TRBD2	CASSLRTGGGADTQYF	TGTGCCAGCAGCTTGAGGACGGGAGGTGGCGCAGATACGCAGTATTTT
TRBJ2-5	NA	TRBV5-1	NA	CASTPTTGFRSKTQYF	TGCGCCAGCACCCCCACGACAGGCTTTCGGTCAAAGACCCAGTACTTC
TRBJ1-2	NA	TRBV11-1	TRBD1	CASSSLTGVRYGYTF	TGTGCCAGCAGCTCCTTAACAGGGGTTCGCTATGGCTACACCTTC
TRBJ2-7	NA	TRBV25-1	TRBD1	CASSDRGLGGYEQYF	TGTGCCAGCAGTGACAGGGGGCTCGGGGGATACGAGCAGTACTTC
TRBJ2-6	NA	TRBV2	TRBD1	CASGTGQPHPSGANVLTF	TGTGCCAGCGGTACGGGACAGCCTCATCCCTCTGGGGCCAACGTCCTGACTTTC
TRBJ2-7	NA	TRBV9	NA	CASSVESGYEQYF	TGTGCCAGCAGCGTAGAATCGGGGTACGAGCAGTACTTC
TRBJ1-2	NA	TRBV10-3	TRBD1	CAISEADRAGIRGYTF	TGTGCCATCAGTGAAGCGGACAGGGCAGGCATTCGTGGCTACACCTTC
TRBJ1-2	NA	TRBV10-3	NA	CAISEYKGYTF	TGTGCCATCAGTGAGTACAAGGGCTACACCTTC
TRBJ2-7	many	TRBV9	NA	CASSVGQRHYEQYF	TGTGCCAGCAGCGTAGGGCAGCGGCACTACGAGCAGTACTTC
TRBJ2-2	NA	TRBV19	TRBD1	CASSRRTGDTGELFF	TGTGCCAGTAGTAGGAGGACAGGGGACACCGGGGAGCTGTTTTTT
TRBJ2-4	NA	TRBV25-1	TRBD2	CASISSGTSGAAKNIQYF	TGTGCCAGCATATCGTCTGGGACTAGCGGGGCCGCCAAAAACATTCAGTACTTC
TRBJ2-2	NA	TRBV15	NA	CATSRGGQSRDTGELFF	TGTGCCACCAGCAGAGGGGGACAATCACGGGACACCGGGGAGCTGTTTTTT
TRBJ1-5	few	TRBV18	NA	CASSPTRGSNQPQHF	TGTGCCAGCTCACCAACTCGGGGATCCAATCAGCCCCAGCATTTT
TRBJ2-7	NA	TRBV5-4	NA	CASSLEPLSYEQYF	TGTGCCAGCAGCTTGGAGCCTCTCTCCTACGAGCAGTACTTC
TRBJ2-7	NA	TRBV3-1/TRBV3-2	TRBD2	CASSQGWGLESEQYF	TGTGCCAGCAGCCAAGGATGGGGACTAGAGTCCGAGCAGTACTTC
TRBJ1-2	few	TRBV12-5	NA	CASGSPPGDGYTF	TGTGCTAGTGGTTCCCCCCCGGGGGATGGCTACACCTTC
TRBJ1-2	NA	TRBV19	TRBD1	CASSTRGQGSHGYTF	TGTGCCAGTAGTACTCGAGGACAGGGCTCGCATGGCTACACCTTC
TRBJ1-5	NA	TRBV19	TRBD1	CASSIPRGDRAGQPQHF	TGTGCCAGTAGTATCCCTCGTGGGGACAGGGCGGGGCAGCCCCAGCATTTT
TRBJ1-2	NA	TRBV5-1	NA	CASSLGGPYGYTF	TGCGCCAGCAGCCTGGGGGGCCCCTATGGCTACACCTTC
TRBJ1-4	NA	TRBV3-1/TRBV3-2	NA	CASSQRGGDEKLFF	TGTGCCAGCAGCCAGAGGGGGGGGGACGAAAAACTGTTTTTT
TRBJ1-1	NA	TRBV3-1/TRBV3-2	NA	CASSRWEGGTEAFF	TGTGCCAGCAGCCGTTGGGAGGGGGGCACTGAAGCTTTCTTT
TRBJ1-4	few	TRBV2	TRBD1	CASSRQGTNEKLFF	TGTGCCAGCAGTAGACAGGGTACTAATGAAAAACTGTTTTTT
TRBJ2-7	few	TRBV7-3	NA	CASSLDPRAREQYF	TGTGCCAGCAGCTTAGATCCCAGGGCAAGAGAGCAGTACTTC